Ten or more counts support the clone carrying this T cell receptor (beta chain). Antigen unknown. Germline loops: CDR1 SGHRS, CDR2 YFSETQ. V lost 1 base and J lost 5, with 15 bases in between. The CDR3 totals 15 residues. The data were taken from a study of identical twins. Study-level results: Abundant cord blood beta clonotypes carried fewer insertions; memory repertoires showed none. Some out-of-frame alpha sequences were shared by twins, and these showed excess low generation probability. Twins shared beta out-of-frame sequences in excess, but this excess was weaker.

Addition of a universal primer site occurred through template switching, and cDNA carried unique molecular identifiers. TCRdb ran MiXCR on the 5' RACE reads and lists one entry per CDR3 protein. Among about 490,000 distinct CDR3 sequences listed, about 16% were seen once. A further study also used this sample, focusing on yellow fever vaccine responses in identical twins.

The rearrangement links TRBV5-1 to TRBJ2-5; D gene unclear. The receptor comes from a woman between 18 and 30 years old in good health. The sample consisted of CD4+ T cells sorted from blood. The CDR3, as DNA: TGCGCCAGCAGCTTGATGTCCTCCCTCGGGGAGACCCAGTACTTC. Translation: CASSLMSSLGETQYF.